The T cell receptor (beta chain) under discussion was sequenced for a study of T cells in Graves' hyperthyroidism and ophthalmopathy. From RNA transcripts, TCR beta CDR3 regions were amplified. During a first-round RT-PCR of the TCR CDR3, the HTBI primer set was used. One entry per CDR3 protein, called by TCRdb with MiXCR from the multiplex PCR reads. The data hold about 290,000 distinct CDR3 sequences, with roughly an eighth observed a single time. Exclusion criteria comprised uncontrolled infection, other autoimmune disease, pregnancy or lactation. This clonotype was seen a few times. The CDR3 is 15 residues long. The germline CDR1 and CDR2 sequences are MGHRA and YSYEKL. The junction had 8 bases not matched to a gene; V was cut back by 5 bases and J by 5 bases.

The chain uses TRBV4-1 and TRBJ2-2; 7 bases fit TRBD2. The sequence was obtained from a woman aged 40 to 55 with Graves' hyperthyroidism. The specimen sequenced was blood. The DNA for the CDR3 is TGCGCCAGCAGCGTCCGAGCGGGATCGACCGGGGAGCTGTTTTTT. This gives the protein CASSVRAGSTGELFF.